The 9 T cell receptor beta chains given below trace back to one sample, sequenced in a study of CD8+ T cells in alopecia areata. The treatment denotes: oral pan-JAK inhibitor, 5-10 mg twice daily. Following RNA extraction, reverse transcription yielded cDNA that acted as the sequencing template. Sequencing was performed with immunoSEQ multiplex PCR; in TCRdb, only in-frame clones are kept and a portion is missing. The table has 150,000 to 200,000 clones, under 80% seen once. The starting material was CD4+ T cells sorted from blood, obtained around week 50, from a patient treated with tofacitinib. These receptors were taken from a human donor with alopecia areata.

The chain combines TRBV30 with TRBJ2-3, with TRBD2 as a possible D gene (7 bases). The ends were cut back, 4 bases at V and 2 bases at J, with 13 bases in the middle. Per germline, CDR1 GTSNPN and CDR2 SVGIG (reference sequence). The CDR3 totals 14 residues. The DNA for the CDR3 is TGTGCCTGGACGGGGGGACACCACACAGATACGCAGTATTTT. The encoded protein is CAWTGGHHTDTQYF. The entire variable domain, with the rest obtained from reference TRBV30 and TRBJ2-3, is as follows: SQTIHQWPATLVQPVGSPLSLECTVEGTSNPNLYWYRQAAGRGLQLLFYSVGIGQISSEVPQNLSASRPQDRQFILSSKKLLLSDSGFYLCAWTGGHHTDTQYFGPGTRLTVL.

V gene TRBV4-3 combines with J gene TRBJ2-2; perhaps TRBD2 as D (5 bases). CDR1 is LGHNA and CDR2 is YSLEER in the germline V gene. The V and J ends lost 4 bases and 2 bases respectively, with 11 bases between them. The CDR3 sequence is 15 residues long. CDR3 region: CASSLIRGNTGELFF. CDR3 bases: TGCGCCAGCAGCCTCATTCGGGGAAACACCGGGGAGCTGTTTTTT.

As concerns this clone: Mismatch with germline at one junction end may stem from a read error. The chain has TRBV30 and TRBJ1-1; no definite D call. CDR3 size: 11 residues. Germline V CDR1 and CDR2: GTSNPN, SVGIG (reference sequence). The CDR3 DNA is TGTGCCTGGAGGAATCGAACAGAAACGGCGTTT. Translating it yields CAWRNRTETAF. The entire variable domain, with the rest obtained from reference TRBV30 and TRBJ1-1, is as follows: SQTIHQWPATLVQPVGSPLSLECTVEGTSNPNLYWYRQAAGRGLQLLFYSVGIGQISSEVPQNLSASRPQDRQFILSSKKLLLSDSGFYLCAWRNRTETAFGQGTRLTVV.

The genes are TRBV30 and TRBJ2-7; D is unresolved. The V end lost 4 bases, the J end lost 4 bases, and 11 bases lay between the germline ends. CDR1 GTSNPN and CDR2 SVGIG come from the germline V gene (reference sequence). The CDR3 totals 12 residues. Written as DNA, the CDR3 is TGTGCCTGGACTCAGGTGAATTACGAGCAGTACTTC. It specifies CAWTQVNYEQYF. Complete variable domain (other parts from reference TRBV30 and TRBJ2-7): SQTIHQWPATLVQPVGSPLSLECTVEGTSNPNLYWYRQAAGRGLQLLFYSVGIGQISSEVPQNLSASRPQDRQFILSSKKLLLSDSGFYLCAWTQVNYEQYFGPGTRLTVT.

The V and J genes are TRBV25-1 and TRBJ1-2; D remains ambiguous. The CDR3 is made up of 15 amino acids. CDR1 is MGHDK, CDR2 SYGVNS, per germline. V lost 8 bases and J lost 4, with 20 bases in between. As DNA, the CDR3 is TGTGCCAGCCAACCGAACTCCCAGCCGGCCTATGGCTACACCTTC. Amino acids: CASQPNSQPAYGYTF.

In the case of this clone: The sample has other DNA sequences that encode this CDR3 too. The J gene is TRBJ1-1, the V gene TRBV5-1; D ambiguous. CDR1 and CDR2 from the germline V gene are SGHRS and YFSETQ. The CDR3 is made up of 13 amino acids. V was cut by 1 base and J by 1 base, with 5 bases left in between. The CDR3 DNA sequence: TGCGCCAGCAGCTTGAGAGAGAACACTGAAGCTTTCTTT. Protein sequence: CASSLRENTEAFF.

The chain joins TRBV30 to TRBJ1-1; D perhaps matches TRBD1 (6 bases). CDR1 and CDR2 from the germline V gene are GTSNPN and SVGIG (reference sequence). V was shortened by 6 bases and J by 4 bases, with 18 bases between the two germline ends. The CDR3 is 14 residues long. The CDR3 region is CACNPRGGTTEAFF. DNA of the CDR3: TGTGCCTGCAACCCCAGGGGAGGGACCACTGAAGCTTTCTTT.

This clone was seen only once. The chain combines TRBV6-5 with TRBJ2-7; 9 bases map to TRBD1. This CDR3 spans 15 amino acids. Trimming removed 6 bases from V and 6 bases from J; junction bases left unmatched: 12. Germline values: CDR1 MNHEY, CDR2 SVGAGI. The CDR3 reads CASRDRGQGRIEQYF. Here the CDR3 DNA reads TGTGCCAGCAGGGACCGGGGACAGGGAAGAATCGAGCAGTACTTC.

This chain's CDR3 is CAISRDSYNSPLHF. For the CDR3, the DNA is TGTGCCATCTCTCGGGACAGTTATAATTCACCCCTCCACTTT. V is TRBV10-3 and J is TRBJ1-6, with 7 nucleotides matching TRBD1. With 8 bases clipped from V and 4 bases from J, the junction kept 5 bases outside the gene matches. The CDR3 spans 14 residues. Germline CDR1 and CDR2: ENHRY and SYGVKD.